The rows below give T cell receptor beta chains drawn from one sample of a study of blood T cell repertoires in COVID-19. The repertoire was sequenced with immunoSEQ multiplex PCR; TCRdb's copy has only in-frame clones and lacks some. The sample shows about 170,000 clones, approximately 90% of them seen only once. The sequenced material came from peripheral blood. The receptors derive from a man in his fifties or sixties with acute or convalescent COVID-19. The CDR3 runs from the conserved cysteine through the conserved F or W. D genes are given only for firm matches. Expanded clones are given a class, and other clones once, few, many or no size at all.

clone size: -
J gene: TRBJ2-2
D gene: TRBD1
V gene: TRBV27
CDR3 length: 15
CDR3 DNA: TGTGCCAGCAGCTCGGGACAGGGAGGCACCGGGGAGCTGTTTTTT
CDR3 protein: CASSSGQGGTGELFF

clone size: -
J gene: TRBJ1-2
D gene: -
V gene: TRBV10-3
CDR3 length: 15
CDR3 DNA: TGTGCCATCAGTGAGTCTTACAGGACGAACTATGGCTACACCTTC
CDR3 protein: CAISESYRTNYGYTF

clone size: -
J gene: TRBJ2-2
D gene: -
V gene: TRBV4-1
CDR3 length: 17
CDR3 DNA: TGCGCCAGCAGCCAAGGGGCGGGGGCCGTTGGCACCGGGGAGCTGTTTTTT
CDR3 protein: CASSQGAGAVGTGELFF

clone size: -
J gene: TRBJ2-1
D gene: -
V gene: TRBV3-1/TRBV3-2
CDR3 length: 14
CDR3 DNA: TGTGCCAGCAGCCAAGACCGGTATTACAATGAGCAGTTCTTC
CDR3 protein: CASSQDRYYNEQFF

clone size: few
J gene: TRBJ1-5
D gene: TRBD1
V gene: TRBV30
CDR3 length: 14
CDR3 DNA: TGTGCCTGGAGTAGGGAGACAGGGCCTCAGCCCCAGCATTTT
CDR3 protein: CAWSRETGPQPQHF

clone size: -
J gene: TRBJ2-7
D gene: TRBD2
V gene: TRBV5-1
CDR3 length: 15
CDR3 DNA: TGCGCCAGCAGCTTGGATAGCGGGAGGACATACGAGCAGTACTTC
CDR3 protein: CASSLDSGRTYEQYF

clone size: once
J gene: TRBJ1-5
D gene: -
V gene: TRBV6-1
CDR3 length: 14
CDR3 DNA: TGTGCCAGCAGTGAAGCCCCCCAGTATTGGCCCCAGCATTTT
CDR3 protein: CASSEAPQYWPQHF

clone size: -
J gene: TRBJ1-4
D gene: TRBD1
V gene: TRBV7-9
CDR3 length: 15
CDR3 DNA: TGTGCCAGCAGCTTACGGACAGGGGATAATGAAAAACTGTTTTTT
CDR3 protein: CASSLRTGDNEKLFF

clone size: -
J gene: TRBJ2-7
D gene: TRBD1
V gene: TRBV7-9
CDR3 length: 15
CDR3 DNA: TGTGCCAGCAGCGGAACCGGGACAGATAACTACGAGCAGTACTTC
CDR3 protein: CASSGTGTDNYEQYF

clone size: -
J gene: TRBJ1-5
D gene: TRBD1
V gene: TRBV23-1
CDR3 length: 15
CDR3 DNA: TGCGCCAGCACTCCCGGGACAGAGCAATATCAGCCCCAGCATTTT
CDR3 protein: CASTPGTEQYQPQHF